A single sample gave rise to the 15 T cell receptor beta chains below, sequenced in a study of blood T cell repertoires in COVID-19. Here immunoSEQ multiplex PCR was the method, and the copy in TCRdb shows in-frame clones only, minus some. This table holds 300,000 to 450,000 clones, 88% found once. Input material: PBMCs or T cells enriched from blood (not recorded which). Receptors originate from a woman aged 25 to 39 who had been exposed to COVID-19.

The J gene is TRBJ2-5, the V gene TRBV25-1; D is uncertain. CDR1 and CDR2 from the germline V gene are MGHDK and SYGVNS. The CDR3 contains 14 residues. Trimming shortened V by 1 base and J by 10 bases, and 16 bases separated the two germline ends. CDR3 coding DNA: TGTGCCAGCAGTGAATCCGCAGACGGCGGAATCCAGTACTTC. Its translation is CASSESADGGIQYF.

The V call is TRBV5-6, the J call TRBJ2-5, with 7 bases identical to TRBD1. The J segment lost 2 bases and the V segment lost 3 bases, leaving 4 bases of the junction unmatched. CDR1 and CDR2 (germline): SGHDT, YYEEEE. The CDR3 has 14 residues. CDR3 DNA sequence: TGTGCCAGCAGCTCCACAGGGGTTCAAGAGACCCAGTACTTC. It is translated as CASSSTGVQETQYF.

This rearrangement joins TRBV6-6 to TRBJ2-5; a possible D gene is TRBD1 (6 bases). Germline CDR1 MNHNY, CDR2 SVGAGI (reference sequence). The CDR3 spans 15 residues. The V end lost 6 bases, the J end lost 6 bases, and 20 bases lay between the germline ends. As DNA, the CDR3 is TGTGCCAGCAGGCCCCTCACAGGGTTGGGGAAGACCCAGTACTTC. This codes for CASRPLTGLGKTQYF.

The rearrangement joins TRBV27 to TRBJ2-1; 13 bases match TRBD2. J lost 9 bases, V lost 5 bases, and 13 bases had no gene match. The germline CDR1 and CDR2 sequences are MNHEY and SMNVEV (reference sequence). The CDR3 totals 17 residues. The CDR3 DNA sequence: TGTGCCAGCAGTCCGCGCCTACTAGCGGGAGGGCCAGGTGAGCAGTTCTTC. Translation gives CASSPRLLAGGPGEQFF.

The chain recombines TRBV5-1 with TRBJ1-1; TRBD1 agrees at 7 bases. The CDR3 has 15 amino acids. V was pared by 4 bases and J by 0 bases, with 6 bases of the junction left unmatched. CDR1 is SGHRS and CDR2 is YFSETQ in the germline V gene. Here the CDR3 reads CASSQRTGMNTEAFF. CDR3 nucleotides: TGCGCCAGCAGCCAAAGGACAGGCATGAACACTGAAGCTTTCTTT.

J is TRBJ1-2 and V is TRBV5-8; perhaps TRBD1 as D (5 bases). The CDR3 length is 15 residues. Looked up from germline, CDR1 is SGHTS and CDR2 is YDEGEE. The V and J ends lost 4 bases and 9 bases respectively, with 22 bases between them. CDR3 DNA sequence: TGTGCCAGCAGCCGGGAGGGGTTAAGTCCCTTGCGCTACACCTTC. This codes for CASSREGLSPLRYTF.

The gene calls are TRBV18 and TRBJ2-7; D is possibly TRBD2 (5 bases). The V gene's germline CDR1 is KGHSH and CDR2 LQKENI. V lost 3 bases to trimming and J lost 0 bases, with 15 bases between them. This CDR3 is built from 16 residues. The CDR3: CASSPYVDLNSYEQYF. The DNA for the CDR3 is TGTGCCAGCTCACCTTACGTGGACTTAAACTCCTACGAGCAGTACTTC.

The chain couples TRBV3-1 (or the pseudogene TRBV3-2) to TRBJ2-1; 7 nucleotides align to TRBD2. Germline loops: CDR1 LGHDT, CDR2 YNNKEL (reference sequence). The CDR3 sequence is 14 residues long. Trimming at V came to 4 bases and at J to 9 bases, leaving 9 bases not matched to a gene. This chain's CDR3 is CASSPWTSGGEQFF. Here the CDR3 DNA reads TGTGCCAGCAGCCCTTGGACTAGTGGAGGTGAGCAGTTCTTC.

The CDR3 loop reads CASRPLQGAGETQYF. CDR3 coding DNA: TGTGCCAGCAGGCCCCTACAGGGGGCCGGGGAGACCCAGTACTTC. This rearrangement joins TRBV27 to TRBJ2-5; 9 bases align to TRBD1. Trimming at V came to 6 bases and at J to 5 bases, leaving 10 bases not matched to a gene. The germline V gene has CDR1 MNHEY and CDR2 SMNVEV (reference sequence). The CDR3 is 15 residues long.

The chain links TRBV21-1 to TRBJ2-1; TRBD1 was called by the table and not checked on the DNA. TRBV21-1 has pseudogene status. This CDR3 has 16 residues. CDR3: CASSPQGRSSYNEQFF. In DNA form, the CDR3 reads TGTGCCAGCAGCCCTCAGGGGAGAAGCTCCTACAATGAGCAGTTCTTC.

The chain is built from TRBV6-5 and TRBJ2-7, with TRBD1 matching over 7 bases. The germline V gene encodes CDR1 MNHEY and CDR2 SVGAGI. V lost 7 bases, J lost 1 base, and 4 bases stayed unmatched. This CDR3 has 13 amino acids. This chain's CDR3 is CASTPRGSYEQYF. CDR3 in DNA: TGTGCCAGCACGCCCAGGGGGTCCTACGAGCAGTACTTC.

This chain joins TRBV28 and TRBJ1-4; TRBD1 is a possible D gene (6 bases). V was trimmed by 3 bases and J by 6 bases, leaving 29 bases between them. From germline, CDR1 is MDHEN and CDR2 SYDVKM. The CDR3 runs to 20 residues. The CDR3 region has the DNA TGTGCCAGCAGTTTCTTCGGCCAGGGGCGTTCTTCGAGAGGGTATGAAAAACTGTTTTTT. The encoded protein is CASSFFGQGRSSRGYEKLFF.

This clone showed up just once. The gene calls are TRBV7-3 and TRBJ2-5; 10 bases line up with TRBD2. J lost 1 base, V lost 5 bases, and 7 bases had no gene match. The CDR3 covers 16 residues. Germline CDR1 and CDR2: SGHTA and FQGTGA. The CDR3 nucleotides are TGTGCCAGCAGCCCTACGACTAGCGGGCCCCAAGAGACCCAGTACTTC. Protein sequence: CASSPTTSGPQETQYF.

The CDR3 loop is CASSEMTGTAYGYTF. Here the CDR3 DNA reads TGTGCCAGCAGTGAAATGACCGGGACAGCCTATGGCTACACCTTC. The chain combines TRBV6-1 with TRBJ1-2, with TRBD1 identical over 7 bases. Germline trimming cut 2 bases from V and 4 bases from J; bases unmatched to any gene: 7. The CDR3 is 15 amino acids. Germline loops: CDR1 MNHNS, CDR2 SASEGT.

This CDR3 is CASSASQGPNPQHF. In DNA, the CDR3 is TGTGCCAGCAGTGCATCACAGGGGCCGAATCCCCAGCATTTT. The chain is built from TRBV2 and TRBJ1-5; 7 nucleotides match TRBD1. The CDR3 loop spans 14 amino acids. With 4 bases clipped from V and 10 bases from J, the junction kept 10 bases outside the gene matches. Germline CDR1 reads SNHLY; CDR2 reads FYNNEI.